This TCR beta chain was found in a study of shared clonotypes between healthy human individuals. The CDR3 is 16 amino acids. Trimming pared 2 bases from V and 3 bases from J, leaving 16 bases between. The germline V gene has CDR1 MGHRA and CDR2 YSYEKL. Genomic DNA per cell subset filled all wells of several immunoSEQ plates. Data came from immunoSEQ multiplex PCR; TCRdb stores just in-frame clones and leaves some out. The sample records approximately 980,000 clones, 76% being singletons. The receptor was derived from a man aged 18 to 29 in good health. The sequencing sample was made of memory CD4+ T cells sorted from blood. As for subset: CD45RA-negative fraction. J is TRBJ1-1 and V is TRBV4-1, with D possibly matching TRBD1 (6 bases). This CDR3 is CASSQWGQTGYTEAFF. In nucleotides, the CDR3 is TGCGCCAGCAGCCAATGGGGGCAAACGGGGTACACTGAAGCTTTCTTT.